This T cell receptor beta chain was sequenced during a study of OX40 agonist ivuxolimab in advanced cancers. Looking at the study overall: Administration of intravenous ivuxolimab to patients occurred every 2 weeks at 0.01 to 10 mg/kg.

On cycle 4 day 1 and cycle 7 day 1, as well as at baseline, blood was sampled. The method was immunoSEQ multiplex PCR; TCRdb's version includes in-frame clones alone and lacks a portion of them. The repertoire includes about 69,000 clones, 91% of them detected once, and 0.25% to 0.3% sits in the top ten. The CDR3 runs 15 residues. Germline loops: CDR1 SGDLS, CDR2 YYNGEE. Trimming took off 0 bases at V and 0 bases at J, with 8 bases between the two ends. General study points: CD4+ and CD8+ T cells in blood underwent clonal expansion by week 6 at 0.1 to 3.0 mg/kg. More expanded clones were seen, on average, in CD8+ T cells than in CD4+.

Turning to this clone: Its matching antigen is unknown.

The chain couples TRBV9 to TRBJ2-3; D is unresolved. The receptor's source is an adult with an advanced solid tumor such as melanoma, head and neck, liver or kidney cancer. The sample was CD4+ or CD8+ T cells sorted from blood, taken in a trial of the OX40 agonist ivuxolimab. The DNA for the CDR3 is TGTGCCAGCAGCGTAGATCCAACTAGCACAGATACGCAGTATTTT. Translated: CASSVDPTSTDTQYF.